These 6 T cell receptor beta chains originate from one sample sequenced in a study of blood T cell repertoires in COVID-19. The data were produced by immunoSEQ multiplex PCR, yet TCRdb's version contains in-frame clones alone and is incomplete. The sample has about 320,000 clones, around 90% seen once. Sequenced input: PBMCs or T cells enriched from blood (not recorded which). These receptors all stem from a man in his 60s who had recovered from COVID-19.

V is TRBV7-2 and J is TRBJ1-1, with 9 bases fitting TRBD1. Germline V lookup: CDR1 SGHTA, CDR2 FQGNSA. The CDR3 sequence is 15 residues long. Unmatched junction bases numbered 5, after V lost 5 bases and J lost 1 base. CDR3 bases: TGTGCCAGCAGCCTGACAGGGGGGGCGAACACTGAAGCTTTCTTT. Its protein is CASSLTGGANTEAFF.

The rearrangement joins TRBV5-1 to TRBJ2-5; 8 bases agree with TRBD2. Germline trimming cut 0 bases from V and 5 bases from J; bases unmatched to any gene: 9. CDR1 SGHRS and CDR2 YFSETQ come from the germline V gene. The CDR3 runs 16 residues. The CDR3 DNA is TGCGCCAGCAGCTTGGGGGCAGCGGGAGCGGTGGAGACCCAGTACTTC. This gives the protein CASSLGAAGAVETQYF. Full variable domain (rest looked up from reference TRBV5-1 and TRBJ2-5): KAGVTQTPRYLIKTRGQQVTLSCSPISGHRSVSWYQQTPGQGLQFLFEYFSETQRNKGNFPGRFSGRQFSNSRSEMNVSTLELGDSALYLCASSLGAAGAVETQYFGPGTRLLVL.

The V call is TRBV9, the J call TRBJ2-7; 10 nucleotides agree with TRBD1. Germline assignment: CDR1 SGDLS and CDR2 YYNGEE. The trim removed 3 bases at V and 5 bases at J, leaving 5 bases unmatched. The CDR3 loop spans 14 amino acids. The CDR3 sequence is CASSAYGTGDEQYF. CDR3 nucleotide sequence: TGTGCCAGCAGCGCGTATGGGACAGGGGACGAGCAGTACTTC.

V and J are TRBV5-6 and TRBJ2-1; 9 positions match TRBD2. The CDR3 sequence is 15 residues long. CDR1 and CDR2 from the germline V gene are SGHDT and YYEEEE. The V gene end was trimmed by 6 bases and the J gene end by 4 bases; junction bases not matched to a gene: 8. The CDR3 reads CASTARLAVYNEQFF. CDR3 DNA: TGTGCCAGCACCGCCCGACTAGCGGTTTACAATGAGCAGTTCTTC.

The gene calls are TRBV7-3 and TRBJ2-3; 7 bases agree with TRBD2. The CDR3 has 15 amino acids. V gave up 3 bases and J gave up 1 base; unmatched junction bases: 4. Looked up from germline, CDR1 is SGHTA and CDR2 is FQGTGA. CDR3: CASSFRGRGTDTQYF. The DNA of the CDR3 is TGTGCCAGCAGCTTTCGGGGGAGGGGCACAGATACGCAGTATTTT.

This rearrangement joins TRBV7-8 to TRBJ2-1; D call uncertain. V was shortened by 1 base and J by 5 bases, with 12 bases between the two germline ends. This CDR3 has 15 residues. Germline CDR1 reads SGHVS; CDR2 reads FQNEAQ. In DNA form, the CDR3 reads TGTGCCAGCAGCTTAGTGCGGCTAGACCACAATGAGCAGTTCTTC. Translation: CASSLVRLDHNEQFF.